The 5 T cell receptor beta chains given below trace back to one sample, sequenced in a study of CD8 T cells in ankylosing spondylitis. Each CDR3 protein is one row after TCRdb ran MiXCR on the 5' RACE reads. Among roughly 450,000 distinct CDR3 sequences listed, 25% to 30% were seen once. These receptors have no identified antigens. Study findings and constraints: A TCR beta motif made of several highly homologous variants seemed typical of ankylosing spondylitis blood.

Sequenced input: blood, either unsorted or a sorted T cell fraction (not recorded which). The source of these receptors is a male donor with ankylosing spondylitis.

This clonotype was seen only a few times. The rearrangement joins TRBV11-2 to TRBJ2-3; D is perhaps TRBD1 or TRBD2 (5 bases each). The CDR3 has 15 amino acids. V was clipped by 8 bases and J by 2 bases, with 17 bases between them. The germline gives CDR1 SGHAT, CDR2 FQNNGV. CDR3 amino acids: CASSYRGVSTDTQYF. Written as DNA, the CDR3 is TGTGCCAGCTCCTATAGAGGGGTTTCCACAGATACGCAGTATTTT.

The chain joins TRBV24-1 to TRBJ2-3; 12 nucleotides align to TRBD2. The CDR3 is 15 amino acids. Germline V gene lookup returns CDR1 KGHDR and CDR2 SFDVKD. Germline trimming cut 4 bases from V and 4 bases from J; bases unmatched to any gene: 2. The CDR3 protein is CATSDPSGRADTQYF. The CDR3 DNA sequence: TGTGCCACCAGTGACCCTAGCGGGAGGGCAGATACGCAGTATTTT.

A few counts support this clonotype. The chain recombines TRBV15 with TRBJ1-1; D gene unclear. The germline V and J ends were trimmed by 3 bases and 0 bases, with 11 bases remaining between them. The CDR3 extends over 15 amino acids. Germline values: CDR1 LNHNV, CDR2 YYDKDF (reference sequence). CDR3 region: CATSREQGMNTEAFF. DNA of the CDR3: TGTGCCACCAGCAGGGAACAAGGGATGAACACTGAAGCTTTCTTT.

This clonotype was seen more than once but under ten times. V gene TRBV7-2 combines with J gene TRBJ2-1, with D perhaps matching TRBD1 (5 bases). The CDR3 has 15 amino acids. The germline CDR1 and CDR2 sequences are SGHTA and FQGNSA. The V end was cut by 3 bases, the J end by 3 bases, with 12 bases between. CDR3 nucleotide sequence: TGTGCCAGCAGCTTCGACAGTACCTTCTACAATGAGCAGTTCTTC. It encodes CASSFDSTFYNEQFF.

The gene calls are TRBV3-1 and TRBJ2-3; possibly TRBD2 for D (5 bases). V shed 5 bases and J shed 5 bases, with 14 bases lying between them. The germline V gene encodes CDR1 LGHDT and CDR2 YNNKEL (reference sequence). CDR3 length equals 14 residues. CDR3 amino acids: CASSVDYLGDTQYF. CDR3 in DNA: TGTGCCAGCAGCGTCGACTACTTGGGAGATACGCAGTATTTT.